What follows is one T cell receptor beta chain and its context. Its antigen is currently unknown. Germline V CDR1 and CDR2: WSHSY, SAAADI. The CDR3 spans 16 residues. After removal of 6 bases from V and 5 bases from J, the junction contained 9 bases not matched to a gene. The study ran its PCR with 60 Vbeta and 13 Jbeta primers. Using immunoSEQ multiplex PCR, the repertoire was profiled, and TCRdb retains in-frame clones only, with some absent. The table lists approximately 100,000 clones, over 70% of them singletons. The sample belongs to a study of cytomegalovirus exposure and HLA in healthy donors. As for the donors, each was a healthy bone marrow donor. Whole-study results and caveats: As a later analysis showed, a missense DCLRE1C variant was linked to trimming of TCR beta V- and J-genes. The study labeled more than 150 TCR beta chains cytomegalovirus-associated. Sequence variants that were highly shared formed a cluster that was likely a sequencing artifact.

The receptor was isolated from a man between 18 and 29 years old in good health and CMV-seropositive. This chain uses TRBV10-2 with TRBJ2-5; 13 bases are a match to TRBD2. Sequencing input: PBMCs. As DNA, the CDR3 is TGCGCCAGCAGGACAACTAGCGGGGGGGGCCCCGAGACCCAGTACTTC. Translating gives CASRTTSGGGPETQYF.